This T cell receptor beta chain was captured by sequencing in a study of blood T cell repertoires in COVID-19. TCRdb's copy holds only in-frame clones and misses some; the assay was immunoSEQ multiplex PCR. The data show approximately 350,000 clones, around 91% seen once. There are 17 residues in the CDR3. J gave up 0 bases and V 5 bases, and 3 bases lay outside the gene matches. Germline CDR1 reads MNHEY; CDR2 reads SVGEGT. This sequence originates from a woman aged 18-29 years who had recovered from COVID-19. What was sequenced was peripheral blood. V gene TRBV6-2 or TRBV6-3 combines with J gene TRBJ2-2, with TRBD2 matching 13 bases. CDR3 sequence reads: CASSRGTSGTNTGELFF. DNA for the CDR3: TGTGCCAGCAGTAGGGGGACTAGCGGGACGAACACCGGGGAGCTGTTTTTT.